The 16 T cell receptor beta chains below come from one sample, sequenced in a study of shared clonotypes between healthy human individuals. CD8 cells classed as naive were CD45RO-negative and positively selected for CCR7, excluding terminally differentiated effector memory CD45RA+ cells. Data came from immunoSEQ multiplex PCR; TCRdb stores just in-frame clones and leaves some out. This sample has roughly 2,000,000 clones, with about 94% found just once. Sequences were obtained from naive CD8+ T cells sorted from blood. The receptors stem from a man younger than 35 in good health.

The V gene is TRBV25-1, the J gene TRBJ1-2; D gene uncertain. Germline V lookup: CDR1 MGHDK, CDR2 SYGVNS. The CDR3 has 14 amino acids. Trimming shortened V by 8 bases and J by 0 bases, and 13 bases separated the two germline ends. The CDR3 DNA sequence: TGTGCCAGCGGTCCGGGAGTGTCTAACTATGGCTACACCTTC. Protein sequence: CASGPGVSNYGYTF.

This rearrangement joins TRBV30 to TRBJ2-3, with TRBD1 identical over 7 bases. J gave up 6 bases and V 7 bases, and 16 bases lay outside the gene matches. This CDR3 is built from 15 residues. The germline V gene encodes CDR1 GTSNPN and CDR2 SVGIG (reference sequence). CDR3 DNA sequence: TGTGCCTCCTCACCGACAGGGCTAAAGGCCGATACGCAGTATTTT. Protein: CASSPTGLKADTQYF.

The chain joins TRBV9 to TRBJ2-7, with D unclear. This CDR3 contains 14 residues. The V end lost 0 bases, the J end lost 0 bases, and 7 bases lay between the germline ends. Germline loops: CDR1 SGDLS, CDR2 YYNGEE. The CDR3 spells CASSVDLRSYEQYF. CDR3 nucleotide sequence: TGTGCCAGCAGCGTAGACTTACGCTCCTACGAGCAGTACTTC.

Comments on this clone: Different DNA sequences within this sample yield the same CDR3. V gene TRBV5-4 combines with J gene TRBJ2-3, with TRBD2 matching over 7 bases. Unmatched junction bases numbered 3, after V lost 2 bases and J lost 0 bases. Germline-derived CDR1 and CDR2 are SGHNT and YYREEE (reference sequence). The CDR3 contains 15 residues. CDR3 loop: CASSFRGGSTDTQYF. CDR3 nucleotide sequence: TGTGCCAGCAGCTTTCGCGGGGGTAGCACAGATACGCAGTATTTT.

For the CDR3, the DNA is TGTGCCAGCAGCCCTATGGGTGGCATTAACTATGGCTACACCTTC. Its protein is CASSPMGGINYGYTF. V and J are TRBV7-9 and TRBJ1-2, with D hard to call. Trimming took 5 bases from V and 1 from J, leaving 14 bases between them. Germline values: CDR1 SEHNR, CDR2 FQNEAQ (reference sequence). The CDR3 covers 15 residues.

This sequence joins TRBV6-5 and TRBJ2-7; D is undetermined. Germline V CDR1 and CDR2: MNHEY, SVGAGI. Trimming took 4 bases from V and 3 from J, leaving 10 bases between them. The CDR3 totals 13 residues. The CDR3 DNA is TGTGCCAGCAGTTCGGACCCCGACTACGAGCAGTACTTC. Its protein is CASSSDPDYEQYF.

V is TRBV29-1 and J is TRBJ2-3; possibly TRBD1 for D (6 bases). This CDR3 is built from 12 residues. Germline CDR1 is SQVTM and CDR2 is ANQGSEA. Trimming stripped 2 bases from V and 4 bases from J, with 7 bases between. The CDR3 protein is CSVETGPDTQYF. Written as DNA, the CDR3 is TGCAGCGTTGAAACAGGGCCAGATACGCAGTATTTT.

This rearrangement joins TRBV6-5 to TRBJ2-2; maybe TRBD1 (6 bases). With 2 bases removed from V and 6 bases from J, the gap between germline ends came to 13 bases. CDR3 length equals 15 residues. Germline assignment: CDR1 MNHEY and CDR2 SVGAGI. Here the CDR3 DNA reads TGTGCCAGCAGTTACGGTTATGGGGGCTCCGGGGAGCTGTTTTTT. Translation gives CASSYGYGGSGELFF.

This clone was found once. V gene TRBV7-9 combines with J gene TRBJ2-7, with D tentatively TRBD1 (6 bases). Deletions cut 4 bases from V and 5 bases from J, with 12 bases between. This CDR3 has 13 amino acids. CDR1 and CDR2 (germline): SEHNR, FQNEAQ (reference sequence). CDR3 amino acids: CASSYGQPDEQYF. The CDR3 nucleotides read TGTGCCAGCAGCTACGGACAGCCAGACGAGCAGTACTTC.

The gene calls are TRBV5-4 and TRBJ2-3; D may be TRBD2 (5 bases). The CDR3 length is 16 residues. Deletions cut 5 bases from V and 0 bases from J, with 16 bases between. The germline gives CDR1 SGHNT, CDR2 YYREEE (reference sequence). The CDR3 is CASRGIAINSTDTQYF. The CDR3 DNA reads as TGTGCCAGCAGGGGGATAGCGATAAATAGCACAGATACGCAGTATTTT.

As for this clone: A junction boundary mismatches the germline segment, possibly from a read error. CDR3 protein: CASSPTPGRELFF. CDR3 bases: TGTGCTAGCAGCCCCACCCCAGGGAGGGAGCTGTTTTTT. The gene calls are TRBV7-7 and TRBJ2-2, with D maybe TRBD1 (5 bases). CDR1 and CDR2 from the germline V gene are SSHAT and FNYEAQ (reference sequence). The CDR3 loop spans 13 amino acids.

The chain joins TRBV6-6 to TRBJ2-3, with D possibly being TRBD1 (5 bases). The germline V gene has CDR1 MNHNY and CDR2 SVGAGI (reference sequence). V was clipped by 2 bases and J by 5 bases, with 17 bases between them. The CDR3 has 16 amino acids. This CDR3 is CASSYLDIVRGDTQYF. The CDR3 DNA is TGTGCCAGCAGTTACCTGGACATTGTTCGTGGAGATACGCAGTATTTT.

The chain combines TRBV7-6 with TRBJ2-5; D gene ambiguous. CDR1 and CDR2 from the germline V gene are SGHVS and FNYEAQ. Trimming shortened V by 4 bases and J by 2 bases, and 8 bases separated the two germline ends. This CDR3 comprises 13 residues. The CDR3 sequence is CASSSRGQETQYF. The CDR3, as DNA: TGTGCCAGCAGCTCCCGTGGGCAAGAGACCCAGTACTTC.

This chain joins TRBV4-1 and TRBJ1-1; 7 bases agree with TRBD1. V was clipped by 0 bases and J by 3 bases; unmatched bases: 4. This CDR3 comprises 15 residues. Germline values: CDR1 MGHRA, CDR2 YSYEKL. The CDR3 sequence: CASSQETGLDTEAFF. The CDR3 coding sequence is TGCGCCAGCAGCCAAGAGACAGGGCTGGACACTGAAGCTTTCTTT.

The rearrangement joins TRBV9 to TRBJ2-1; 9 nucleotides agree with TRBD2. The CDR3 sequence is 16 residues long. With 6 bases clipped from V and 4 bases from J, the junction kept 11 bases outside the gene matches. The germline V gene has CDR1 SGDLS and CDR2 YYNGEE. The CDR3, as DNA: TGTGCCAGCACTGTTGGGGCTAGCGGGGTATACAATGAGCAGTTCTTC. Its protein product is CASTVGASGVYNEQFF. Based on the CDR3 plus reference TRBV9 and TRBJ2-1, the full variable domain is DSGVTQTPKHLITATGQRVTLRCSPRSGDLSVYWYQQSLDQGLQFLIQYYNGEERAKGNILERFSAQQFPDLHSELNLSSLELGDSALYFCASTVGASGVYNEQFFGPGTRLTVL.

The CDR3 here is CASSHSSGSTDTQYF. The CDR3 DNA is TGTGCCAGCAGCCATTCTAGCGGAAGCACAGATACGCAGTATTTT. The rearrangement joins TRBV7-6 to TRBJ2-3; 7 bases map to TRBD2. CDR1 is SGHVS, CDR2 FNYEAQ, per germline. CDR3 length: 15 amino acids. Trimming at V came to 5 bases and at J to 0 bases, leaving 5 bases not matched to a gene.